This T cell receptor beta chain was sequenced during a study of cytomegalovirus exposure and HLA in healthy donors (dated by TCRdb to about 2017). General notes on the study: According to a later analysis, one platform produced both the 100 to 150 validation repertoires and the 730 or so repertoires of the first cohort. The study aimed to test whether cataloging public T cell receptors could reveal signatures of past pathogen exposure. A separate validation cohort of over a hundred different subjects was used in addition to the roughly 670-subject first cohort. To predict cytomegalovirus infection status, the study combined high-throughput TCR immunosequencing, statistical association of individual TCRs with disease status, and machine learning.

Details on this clone: It lacks a known antigen. Base-call qualities are not available, and no considerably larger clone is one nucleotide away.

Libraries were made using the immunoSEQ multiplex PCR assay. The source study handled its data this way. A statistical classification framework was built for diagnosing cytomegalovirus status from the catalog of TCR beta chain sequences. Imported from immuneACCESS, the table was reduced by TCRdb to in-frame sequences with V and J called. These copies leave out some clones; in studies compared against another copy, an unresolved V gene accounts for under half, and the cause of the remainder is not known. Clone size and the V and J calls come from that table; the DNA yielded D and trimming. The sample contains roughly 230,000 clones, less than 95% of them found a single time. The ten largest clones take up approximately 3.1% of the sample. Measured from the cysteine to the phenylalanine, the CDR3 is 15 residues long. Here the CDR3 DNA is all that survives: 45 bases in frame from base 1. Relative to germline, V is missing 4 bases and J is missing 4 bases, with 5 bases of the junction outside any gene match. The germline V gene sets CDR1 to SNHLY and CDR2 to FYNNEI.

What the work shows at the level of the full study, not this receptor alone: The validation cohort had no HLA typing available for a later analysis, so co-occurrence within that cohort was assessed over all 120 or so repertoires. It was suggested by the authors that the approach could potentially be generalized to other disease states and immunological phenotypes. The study gave a list of around 170 TCR beta chains associated with cytomegalovirus. The classifier was reported to diagnose cytomegalovirus status with high specificity and sensitivity in both the original and validation cohorts. Of the cluster scores, approximately 94% were above 0 in a later analysis, which found that TCRs clustered in the first cohort also tended to co-occur in the 110 or so validation repertoires. While some public TCRs were present in many individuals, most TCR sequences turned up only very rarely across donors. In vitro tests confirmed that a few of the cytomegalovirus-associated TCR beta chains recognize cytomegalovirus antigens.

Separate from the roughly 650-subject first cohort, the validation cohort of about 120 subjects was the group to which the donors belonged. The chain is assembled from TRBV2 and TRBJ2-3; 10 nucleotides in the junction match TRBD2. The specimen sequenced was PBMCs. The clonotype was recovered from a woman under 40 in good health and CMV-seronegative. The CDR3 amino acid sequence is: CASSGSSGSPDTQYF. The DNA is TGTGCCAGCAGTGGGTCTAGCGGGAGCCCAGATACGCAGTATTTT.